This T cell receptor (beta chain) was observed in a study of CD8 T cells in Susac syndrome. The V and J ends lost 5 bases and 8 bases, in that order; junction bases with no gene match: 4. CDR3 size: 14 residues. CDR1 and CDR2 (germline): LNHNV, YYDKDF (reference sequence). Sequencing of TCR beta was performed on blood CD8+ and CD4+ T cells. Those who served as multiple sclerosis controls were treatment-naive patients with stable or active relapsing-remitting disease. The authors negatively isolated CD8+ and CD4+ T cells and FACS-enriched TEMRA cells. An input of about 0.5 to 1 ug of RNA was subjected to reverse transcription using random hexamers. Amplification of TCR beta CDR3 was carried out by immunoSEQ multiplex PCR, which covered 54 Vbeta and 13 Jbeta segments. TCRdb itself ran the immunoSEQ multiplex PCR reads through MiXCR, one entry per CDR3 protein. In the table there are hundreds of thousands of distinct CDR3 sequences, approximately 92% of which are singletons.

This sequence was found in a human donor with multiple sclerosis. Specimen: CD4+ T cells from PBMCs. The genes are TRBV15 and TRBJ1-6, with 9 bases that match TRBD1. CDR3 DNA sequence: TGTGCCACCAGCCCCCGGACAGGGGATTCACCCCTCCACTTT. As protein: CATSPRTGDSPLHF.